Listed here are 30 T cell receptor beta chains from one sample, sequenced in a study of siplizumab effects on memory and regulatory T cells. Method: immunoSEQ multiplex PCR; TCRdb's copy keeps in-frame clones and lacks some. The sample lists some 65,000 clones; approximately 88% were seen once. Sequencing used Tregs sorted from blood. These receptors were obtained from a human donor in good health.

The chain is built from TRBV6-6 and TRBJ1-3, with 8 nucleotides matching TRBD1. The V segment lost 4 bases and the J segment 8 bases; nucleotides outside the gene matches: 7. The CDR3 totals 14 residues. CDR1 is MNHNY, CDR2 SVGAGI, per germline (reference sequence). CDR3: CASSFRQGWDTIYF. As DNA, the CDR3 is TGTGCCAGCAGTTTTCGACAGGGGTGGGACACCATATATTTT.

CDR3 loop: CASSEGLGYGYTF. DNA for the CDR3: TGTGCCAGCAGTGAGGGTTTAGGCTATGGCTACACCTTC. The chain employs TRBV6-1 and TRBJ1-2; D not certain. The CDR3 sequence is 13 residues long. The germline gives CDR1 MNHNS, CDR2 SASEGT. V dropped 3 bases and J dropped 4 bases, with 9 bases sitting between them.

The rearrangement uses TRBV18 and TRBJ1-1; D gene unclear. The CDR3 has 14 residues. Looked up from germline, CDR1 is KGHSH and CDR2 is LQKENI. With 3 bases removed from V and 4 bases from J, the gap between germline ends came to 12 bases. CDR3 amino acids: CASSPTLEGTEAFF. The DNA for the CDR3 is TGTGCCAGCTCACCGACGTTGGAGGGCACTGAAGCTTTCTTT.

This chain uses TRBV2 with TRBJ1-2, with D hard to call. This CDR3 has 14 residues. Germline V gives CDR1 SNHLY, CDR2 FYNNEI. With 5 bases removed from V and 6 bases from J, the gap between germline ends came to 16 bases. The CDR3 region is CASSPRQGPNGYTF. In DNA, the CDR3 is TGTGCCAGCAGTCCCAGACAAGGCCCCAATGGCTACACCTTC.

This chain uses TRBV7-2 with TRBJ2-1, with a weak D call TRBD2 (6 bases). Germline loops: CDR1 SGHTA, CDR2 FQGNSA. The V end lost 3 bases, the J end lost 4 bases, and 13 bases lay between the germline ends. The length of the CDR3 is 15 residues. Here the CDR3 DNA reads TGTGCCAGCAGCTTTTCGGGGGACGCATACAATGAGCAGTTCTTC. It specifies CASSFSGDAYNEQFF.

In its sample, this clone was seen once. The CDR3, as DNA: TGTGCCTGGAGTGTATGGGGGGGCAAAACCGGGGAGCTGTTTTTT. Its protein is CAWSVWGGKTGELFF. This sequence joins TRBV30 and TRBJ2-2; perhaps TRBD2 as D (7 bases). This CDR3 spans 15 amino acids. Germline V gives CDR1 GTSNPN, CDR2 SVGIG (reference sequence). Trimming shortened V by 0 bases and J by 5 bases, and 13 bases separated the two germline ends.

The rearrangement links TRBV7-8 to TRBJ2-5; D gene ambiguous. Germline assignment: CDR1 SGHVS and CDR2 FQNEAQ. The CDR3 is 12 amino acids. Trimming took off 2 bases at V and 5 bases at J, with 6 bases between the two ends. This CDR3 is CASSLNRETQYF. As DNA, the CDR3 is TGTGCCAGCAGCTTAAATCGGGAGACCCAGTACTTC.

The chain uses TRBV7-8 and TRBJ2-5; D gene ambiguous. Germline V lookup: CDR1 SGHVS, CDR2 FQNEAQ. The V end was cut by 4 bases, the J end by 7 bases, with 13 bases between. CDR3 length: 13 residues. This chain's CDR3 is CASSSPAVRTQYF. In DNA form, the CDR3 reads TGTGCCAGCAGCTCCCCTGCAGTGAGGACCCAGTACTTC.

The CDR3 spells CASSVLGEGVFYEQYF. In nucleotides, the CDR3 is TGTGCCAGCAGTGTTCTTGGGGAAGGGGTGTTCTACGAGCAGTACTTC. The chain employs TRBV2 and TRBJ2-7; D is perhaps TRBD1 (5 bases). V was trimmed by 4 bases and J by 3 bases, leaving 19 bases between them. Germline CDR1 reads SNHLY; CDR2 reads FYNNEI. The CDR3 runs to 16 residues.

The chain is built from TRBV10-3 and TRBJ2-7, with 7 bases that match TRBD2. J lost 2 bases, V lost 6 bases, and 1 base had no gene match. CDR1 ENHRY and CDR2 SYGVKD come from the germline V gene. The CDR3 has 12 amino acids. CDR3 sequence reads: CAISAGAYEQYF. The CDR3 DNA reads TGTGCCATCAGCGCGGGAGCCTACGAGCAGTACTTC.

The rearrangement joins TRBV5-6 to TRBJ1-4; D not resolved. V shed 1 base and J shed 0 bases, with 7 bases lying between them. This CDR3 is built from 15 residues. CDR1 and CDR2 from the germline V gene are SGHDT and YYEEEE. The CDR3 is CASSLKGPTNEKLFF. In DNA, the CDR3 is TGTGCCAGCAGCTTGAAAGGACCAACTAATGAAAAACTGTTTTTT.

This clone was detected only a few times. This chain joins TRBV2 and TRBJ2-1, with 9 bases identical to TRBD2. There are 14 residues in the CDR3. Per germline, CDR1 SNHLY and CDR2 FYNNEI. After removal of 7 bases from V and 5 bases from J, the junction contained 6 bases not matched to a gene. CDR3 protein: CASTPSGIHNEQFF. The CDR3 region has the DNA TGTGCCAGCACTCCTAGCGGGATTCACAATGAGCAGTTCTTC.

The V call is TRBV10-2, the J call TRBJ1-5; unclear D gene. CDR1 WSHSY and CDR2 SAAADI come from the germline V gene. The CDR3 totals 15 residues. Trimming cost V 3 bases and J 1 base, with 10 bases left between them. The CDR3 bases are TGCGCCAGCAGTGATGGCAGAAGAAGCAATCAGCCCCAGCATTTT. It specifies CASSDGRRSNQPQHF.

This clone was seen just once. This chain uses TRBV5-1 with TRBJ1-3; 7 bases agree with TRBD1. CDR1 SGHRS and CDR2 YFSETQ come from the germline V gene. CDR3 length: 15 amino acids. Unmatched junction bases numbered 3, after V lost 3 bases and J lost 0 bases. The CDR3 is CASSSGQSSGNTIYF. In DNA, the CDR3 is TGCGCCAGCAGCTCGGGACAGAGCTCTGGAAACACCATATATTTT.

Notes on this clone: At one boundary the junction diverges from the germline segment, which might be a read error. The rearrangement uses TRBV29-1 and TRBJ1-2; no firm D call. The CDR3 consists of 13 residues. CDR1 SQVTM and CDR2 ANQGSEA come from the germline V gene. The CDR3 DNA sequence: TGCAGCGTTGAAAATGAGCCCCTGGCTAGCTACGCCTTC. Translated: CSVENEPLASYAF.

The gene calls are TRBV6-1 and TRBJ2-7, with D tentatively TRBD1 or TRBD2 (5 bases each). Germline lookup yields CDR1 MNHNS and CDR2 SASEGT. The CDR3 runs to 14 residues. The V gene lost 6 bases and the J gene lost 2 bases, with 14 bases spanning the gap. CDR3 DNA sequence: TGTGCCAGCAGCGGGGACCAGGTAACCTACGAGCAGTACTTC. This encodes CASSGDQVTYEQYF.

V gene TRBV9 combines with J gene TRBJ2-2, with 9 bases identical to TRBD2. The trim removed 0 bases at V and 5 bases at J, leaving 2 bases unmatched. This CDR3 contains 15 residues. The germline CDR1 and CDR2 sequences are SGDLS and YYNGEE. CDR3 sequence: CASSVGSGRTGELFF. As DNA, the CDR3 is TGTGCCAGCAGCGTAGGTAGCGGGAGAACCGGGGAGCTGTTTTTT.

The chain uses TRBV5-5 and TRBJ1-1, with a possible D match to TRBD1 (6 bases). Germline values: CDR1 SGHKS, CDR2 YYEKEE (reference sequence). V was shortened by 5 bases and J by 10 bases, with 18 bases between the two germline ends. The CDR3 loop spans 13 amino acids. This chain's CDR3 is CASRNRETGGAFF. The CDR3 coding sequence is TGTGCCAGCAGGAACAGGGAAACTGGGGGAGCTTTCTTT.

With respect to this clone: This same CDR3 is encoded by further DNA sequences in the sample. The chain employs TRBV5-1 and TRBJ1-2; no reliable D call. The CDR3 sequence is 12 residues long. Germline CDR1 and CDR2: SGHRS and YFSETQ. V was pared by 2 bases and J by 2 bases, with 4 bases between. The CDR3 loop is CASSLSNYGYTF. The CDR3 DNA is TGCGCCAGCAGCTTATCGAACTATGGCTACACCTTC.

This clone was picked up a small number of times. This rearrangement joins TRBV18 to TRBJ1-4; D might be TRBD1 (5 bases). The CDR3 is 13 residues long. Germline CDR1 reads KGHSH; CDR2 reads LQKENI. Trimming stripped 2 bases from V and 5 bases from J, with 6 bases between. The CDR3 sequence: CASSPAGNEKLFF. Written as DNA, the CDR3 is TGTGCCAGCTCACCAGCAGGGAATGAAAAACTGTTTTTT.

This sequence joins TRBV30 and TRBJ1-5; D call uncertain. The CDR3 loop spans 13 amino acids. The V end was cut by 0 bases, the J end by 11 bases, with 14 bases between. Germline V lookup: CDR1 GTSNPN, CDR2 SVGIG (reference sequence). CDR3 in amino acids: CAWSVTSVGAQHF. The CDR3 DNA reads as TGTGCCTGGAGTGTAACATCCGTCGGGGCCCAGCATTTT.

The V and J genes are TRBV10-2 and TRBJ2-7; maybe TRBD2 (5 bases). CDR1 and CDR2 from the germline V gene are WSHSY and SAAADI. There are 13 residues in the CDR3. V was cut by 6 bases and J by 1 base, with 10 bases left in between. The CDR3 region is CASRRRSSYEQYF. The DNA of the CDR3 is TGCGCCAGCAGACGGAGGTCTTCCTACGAGCAGTACTTC.

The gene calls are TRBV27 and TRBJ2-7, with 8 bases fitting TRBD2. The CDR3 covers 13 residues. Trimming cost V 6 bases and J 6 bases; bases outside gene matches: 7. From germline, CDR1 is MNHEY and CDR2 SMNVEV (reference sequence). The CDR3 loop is CASRTGAGVEQYF. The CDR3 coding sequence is TGTGCCAGCAGGACGGGAGCGGGGGTCGAGCAGTACTTC.

The CDR3 spells CASSVDGAGSYGYTF. CDR3 coding DNA: TGTGCCAGCAGCGTAGATGGGGCCGGGTCCTATGGCTACACCTTC. The chain uses TRBV9 and TRBJ1-2; D is perhaps TRBD1 (5 bases). The ends were cut back, 0 bases at V and 4 bases at J, with 13 bases in the middle. From germline, CDR1 is SGDLS and CDR2 YYNGEE. The CDR3 is made up of 15 amino acids.

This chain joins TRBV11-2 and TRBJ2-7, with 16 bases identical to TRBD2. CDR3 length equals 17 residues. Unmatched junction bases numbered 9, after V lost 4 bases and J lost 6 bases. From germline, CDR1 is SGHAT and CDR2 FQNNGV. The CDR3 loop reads CASSSGLAGGPSSEQYF. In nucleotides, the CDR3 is TGTGCCAGCAGCTCGGGACTAGCGGGAGGGCCCTCCAGCGAGCAGTACTTC.

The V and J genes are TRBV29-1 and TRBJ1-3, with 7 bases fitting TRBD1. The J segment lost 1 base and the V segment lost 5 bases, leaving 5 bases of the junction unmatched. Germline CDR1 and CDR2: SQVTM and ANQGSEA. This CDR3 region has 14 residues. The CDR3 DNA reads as TGCAGCGTTAGACAGGGAGGGTCTGGAAACACCATATATTTT. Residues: CSVRQGGSGNTIYF.

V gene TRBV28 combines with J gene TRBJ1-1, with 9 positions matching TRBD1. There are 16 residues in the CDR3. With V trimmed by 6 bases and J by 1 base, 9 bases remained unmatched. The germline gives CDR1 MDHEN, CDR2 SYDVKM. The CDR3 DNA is TGTGCCAGCAGCCCAAGACTGACAGGGGGGAACACTGAAGCTTTCTTT. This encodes CASSPRLTGGNTEAFF.

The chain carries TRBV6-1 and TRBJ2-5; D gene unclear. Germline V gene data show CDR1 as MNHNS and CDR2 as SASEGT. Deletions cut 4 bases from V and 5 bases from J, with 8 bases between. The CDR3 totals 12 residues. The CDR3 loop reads CASSGQGETQYF. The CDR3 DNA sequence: TGTGCCAGCAGTGGTCAAGGGGAGACCCAGTACTTC.

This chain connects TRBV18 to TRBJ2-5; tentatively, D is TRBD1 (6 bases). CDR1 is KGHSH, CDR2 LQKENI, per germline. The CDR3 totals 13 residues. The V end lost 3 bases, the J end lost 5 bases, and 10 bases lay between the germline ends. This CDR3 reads CASSPRGRETQYF. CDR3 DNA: TGTGCCAGCTCACCCAGGGGCAGGGAGACCCAGTACTTC.

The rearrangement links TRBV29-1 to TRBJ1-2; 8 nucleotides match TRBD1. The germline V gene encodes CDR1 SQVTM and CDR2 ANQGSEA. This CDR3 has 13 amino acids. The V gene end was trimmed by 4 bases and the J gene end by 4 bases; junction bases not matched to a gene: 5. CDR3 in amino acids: CSVVTGGTYGYTF. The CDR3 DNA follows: TGCAGCGTTGTCACAGGGGGAACCTATGGCTACACCTTC.